This passage covers 10 T cell receptor beta chains from one sample sequenced in a study of Graves' ophthalmopathy and Graves' hyperthyroidism. RNA transcripts were the template, and TCR beta CDR3 regions were amplified from them. After a first-round RT-PCR with HTBI primers, a second-round multiplex PCR was run. TCRdb reprocessed the multiplex PCR reads with MiXCR, giving one entry per CDR3 protein. The sample holds about 590,000 distinct CDR3 sequences; just under 40% are singletons and the top ten take around 4%. The sample consisted of peripheral blood or thyroid tissue (not recorded which). These receptors all come from an adult man with Graves' hyperthyroidism.

This clonotype has ten or more counts. The CDR3 bases are TGTGCCAGCATTCGGGACACGGCTTACGAGCAGTACTTC. Its protein product is CASIRDTAYEQYF. The rearrangement links TRBV2 to TRBJ2-7; a possible D gene is TRBD1 (6 bases). Germline CDR1 SNHLY, CDR2 FYNNEI. This CDR3 has 13 residues. The V end lost 7 bases, the J end lost 4 bases, and 14 bases lay between the germline ends.

This clonotype was found many times. The V and J genes are TRBV29-1 and TRBJ1-5; 8 bases agree with TRBD1. Losses at the gene ends were 4 bases for V and 7 bases for J; bases not matched to a gene: 15. CDR3 length: 16 residues. Germline V CDR1 and CDR2: SQVTM, ANQGSEA. The DNA of the CDR3 is TGCAGCGTTGTCAATTCGGTGTACAGGGGGAACCAGCCCCAGCATTTT. Amino acid sequence: CSVVNSVYRGNQPQHF.

The V gene is TRBV7-9, the J gene TRBJ2-3; 7 bases map to TRBD2. V trimming: 6 bases; J trimming: 1 base; junction bases outside the gene matches: 4. The length of the CDR3 is 14 residues. Germline V gene data show CDR1 as SEHNR and CDR2 as FQNEAQ (reference sequence). The CDR3 protein is CASRATSGTDTQYF. DNA for the CDR3: TGTGCCAGCAGGGCTACTAGCGGCACAGATACGCAGTATTTT.

In this sample, this clonotype turned up many times. CDR3 in amino acids: CASSVGPGGSYGYTF. CDR3 DNA: TGTGCCAGCTCGGTCGGTCCAGGGGGATCCTATGGCTACACCTTC. The rearrangement joins TRBV9 to TRBJ1-2; TRBD1 matches at 7 bases. Germline V CDR1 and CDR2: SGDLS, YYNGEE. V lost 7 bases and J lost 4; bases outside the gene matches: 13. The CDR3 contains 15 residues.

This clonotype appeared a few times. The V gene is TRBV27, the J gene TRBJ2-5; D not resolved. The germline gives CDR1 MNHEY, CDR2 SMNVEV (reference sequence). The length of the CDR3 is 15 residues. The ends were cut back, 4 bases at V and 2 bases at J, with 14 bases in the middle. The CDR3 nucleotides read TGTGCCAGCAGTTCCCTCGTTATTATTCAAGAGACCCAGTACTTC. It codes for CASSSLVIIQETQYF.

This chain joins TRBV7-9 and TRBJ2-7, with a tentative D call TRBD2 (7 bases). Germline CDR1 SEHNR, CDR2 FQNEAQ (reference sequence). The CDR3 length is 18 residues. V dropped 1 base and J dropped 4 bases, with 23 bases sitting between them. In DNA form, the CDR3 reads TGTGCCAGCAGCTTAGAAGACTCCAGGGGAGGGCCTGAGTACGAGCAGTACTTC. Its protein product is CASSLEDSRGGPEYEQYF. The whole variable domain, filled in from reference TRBV7-9 and TRBJ2-7, reads DTGVSQNPRHKITKRGQNVTFRCDPISEHNRLYWYRQTLGQGPEFLTYFQNEAQLEKSRLLSDRFSAERPKGSFSTLEIQRTEQGDSAMYLCASSLEDSRGGPEYEQYFGPGTRLTVT.

This clonotype was detected many times. The genes are TRBV15 and TRBJ1-2, with TRBD1 matching over 7 bases. Germline V gives CDR1 LNHNV, CDR2 YYDKDF (reference sequence). The CDR3 runs 15 residues. Trimming cost V 5 bases and J 6 bases; bases outside gene matches: 12. CDR3 amino acids: CATSYDRVDPNGYTF. In DNA form, the CDR3 reads TGTGCCACCAGCTACGACAGGGTGGATCCTAATGGCTACACCTTC.

This clonotype was found many times. The rearrangement joins TRBV12-3 or TRBV12-4 to TRBJ2-5; 11 nucleotides align to TRBD2. The CDR3 contains 13 residues. J lost 7 bases, V lost 11 bases, and 9 bases had no gene match. The CDR3 sequence: CAWKLAGEGTQYF. Written as DNA, the CDR3 is TGTGCCTGGAAACTAGCGGGAGAGGGGACCCAGTACTTC.

This chain uses TRBV9 with TRBJ2-1, with TRBD1 as a possible D gene (6 bases). The CDR3 spans 12 residues. The germline V and J ends were trimmed by 3 bases and 8 bases, with 9 bases remaining between them. Germline CDR1 SGDLS, CDR2 YYNGEE. Here the CDR3 DNA reads TGTGCCAGCAGCGCCGAGGGGGATGAGCAGTTCTTC. Encoded protein: CASSAEGDEQFF.

This clonotype has ten or more counts. V gene TRBV5-1 combines with J gene TRBJ1-1; D unclear. Trimming left V 1 base short and J 1 base short, with 11 bases between. The CDR3 consists of 15 residues. Germline CDR1 and CDR2: SGHRS and YFSETQ. In DNA form, the CDR3 reads TGCGCCAGCAGCTTGACAGCACTTACGAACACTGAAGCTTTCTTT. Amino acid sequence: CASSLTALTNTEAFF.